The subject of this entry is one T cell receptor (beta chain). In the original analysis: Reference gene primer amplification in the assay estimated nucleated cell counts. TCRdb keeps only in-frame clones here, not all; method: immunoSEQ multiplex PCR. V and J calls and clone size come straight from that table; D and trimming were deduced from the DNA. This sample carries over 150,000 clones, about four fifths of them seen once, and the ten largest clones take approximately 7%. CDR3 length: 15 residues. V dropped 6 bases and J dropped 4; count of bases not matched to a gene: 5. Germline V gives CDR1 SNHLY, CDR2 FYNNEI. The record originates from a study of blood T cell repertoires in COVID-19. Background on the study: COVID-19 samples from acute and convalescent phases originated in the United States, Italy and Spain. From T cells, B-cell-depleted T cells, or PBMCs came the material, which was cDNA or gDNA.

This chain links TRBV2 with TRBJ2-7, with TRBD2 matching over 14 bases. Specimen: peripheral blood. The sequence was obtained from a human donor in a cohort sampled during active COVID-19. CDR3 nucleotides: TGTGCCAGCAGGCTTCGGACTAGCGGGGGGTACGAGCAGTACTTC. Translated: CASRLRTSGGYEQYF.